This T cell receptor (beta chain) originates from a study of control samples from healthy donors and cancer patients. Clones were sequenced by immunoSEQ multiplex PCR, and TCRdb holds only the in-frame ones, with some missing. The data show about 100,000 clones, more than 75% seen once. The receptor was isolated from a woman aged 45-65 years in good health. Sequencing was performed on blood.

The DNA for the CDR3 is TGTGCCAGCCGGGGCCTTAATGAAAAACTGTTTTTT. Encoded protein: CASRGLNEKLFF. This rearrangement joins TRBV7-9 to TRBJ1-4, with D possibly TRBD1 on 5 matching bases. The germline V gene encodes CDR1 SEHNR and CDR2 FQNEAQ (reference sequence). The CDR3 consists of 12 residues. V gave up 8 bases and J gave up 4 bases, with 8 bases separating them.